These 8 T cell receptor beta chains were all obtained from the same sample, sequenced in a study of T cells expressing NK-cell markers. TCRdb re-called the 5' RACE reads, yielding one record per CDR3 amino acid sequence without DNA. Its listing shows 300,000 to 450,000 distinct CDR3 sequences. Material: blood T cells: a sorted CD56 or NKG2C T cell subset, CD4+ or CD8+ T cells, or bulk PBMC T cells (not recorded which). Receptors originate from a man aged 18 to 69 in good health.

This chain connects TRBV20-1 to TRBJ1-1. The CDR3 length is 14 residues. Germline V lookup: CDR1 DFQATT, CDR2 SNEGSKA (reference sequence). CDR3 in amino acids: CSAVQGWKNTEAFF.

This sequence joins TRBV20-1 and TRBJ2-1; the D call of TRBD1 rests on TCRdb alone, since no DNA is present to check it. CDR3 length equals 15 residues. Looked up from germline, CDR1 is DFQATT and CDR2 is SNEGSKA (reference sequence). The CDR3 loop reads CSAPIPSSSYNEQFF.

V and J are TRBV19 and TRBJ2-5; TCRdb calls TRBD1, which cannot be checked without DNA. The CDR3 is 14 amino acids. Germline V CDR1 and CDR2: LNHDA, SQIVND (reference sequence). CDR3 region: CASTRTGQQETQYF.

V is TRBV7-9 and J is TRBJ1-2; TCRdb reports TRBD1, a call that lacks DNA to check it against. The CDR3 has 15 residues. Looked up from germline, CDR1 is SEHNR and CDR2 is FQNEAQ (reference sequence). CDR3 sequence reads: CASSWVRGTNYGYTF.

This CDR3 reads CASSRDRGRGTNEKLFF. This chain joins TRBV7-9 and TRBJ1-4; the TCRdb call, TRBD1, lacks DNA for checking. From germline, CDR1 is SEHNR and CDR2 FQNEAQ (reference sequence). The CDR3 length is 17 residues.

The chain employs TRBV27 and TRBJ2-7; TCRdb's D call, TRBD2, is unchecked because there is no DNA. The CDR3 consists of 16 residues. Germline-derived CDR1 and CDR2 are MNHEY and SMNVEV (reference sequence). This CDR3 is CASRIASGVNSYEQYF.

V usage is TRBV12-3 or TRBV12-4 and J usage is TRBJ1-5; the TCRdb call, TRBD1, lacks DNA for checking. This CDR3 has 15 residues. The CDR3 reads CASRGPGVGNQPQHF.

V usage is TRBV2 and J usage is TRBJ2-3. CDR1 SNHLY and CDR2 FYNNEI come from the germline V gene. This CDR3 spans 13 amino acids. Here the CDR3 reads CASTWTFTDTQYF.